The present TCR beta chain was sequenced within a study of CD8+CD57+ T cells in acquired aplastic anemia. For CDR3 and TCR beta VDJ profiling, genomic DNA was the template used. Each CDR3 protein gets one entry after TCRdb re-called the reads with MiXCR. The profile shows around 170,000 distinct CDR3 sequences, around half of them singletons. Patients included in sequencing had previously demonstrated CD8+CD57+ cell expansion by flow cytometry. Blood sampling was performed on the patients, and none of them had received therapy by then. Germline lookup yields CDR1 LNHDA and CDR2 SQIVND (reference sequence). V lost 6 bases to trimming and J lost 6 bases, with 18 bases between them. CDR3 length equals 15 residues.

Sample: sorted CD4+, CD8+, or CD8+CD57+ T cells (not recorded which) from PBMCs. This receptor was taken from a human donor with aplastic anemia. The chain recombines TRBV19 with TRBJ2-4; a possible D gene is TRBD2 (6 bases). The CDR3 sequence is CASSPGRNGGNIQYF. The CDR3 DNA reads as TGTGCCAGTAGCCCCGGACGGAACGGGGGAAACATTCAGTACTTC.